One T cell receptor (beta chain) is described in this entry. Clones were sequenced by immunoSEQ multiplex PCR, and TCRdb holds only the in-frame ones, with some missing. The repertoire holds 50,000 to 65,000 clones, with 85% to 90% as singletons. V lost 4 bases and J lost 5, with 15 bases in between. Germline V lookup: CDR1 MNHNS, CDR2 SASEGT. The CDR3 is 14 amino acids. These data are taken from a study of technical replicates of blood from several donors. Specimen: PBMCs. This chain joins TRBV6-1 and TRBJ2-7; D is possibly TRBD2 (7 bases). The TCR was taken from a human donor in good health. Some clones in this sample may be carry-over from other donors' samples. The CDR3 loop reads CASSAPGGRDEQYF. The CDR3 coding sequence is TGTGCCAGCAGTGCCCCCGGGGGGCGAGACGAGCAGTACTTC.